The 3 T cell receptor beta chains below all came from one sample that was sequenced in a study of cytomegalovirus exposure and HLA in healthy donors. The protocol was immunoSEQ multiplex PCR, while the TCRdb copy is restricted to in-frame clones and leaves out a portion. The table shows 150,000 to 180,000 clones, with around nine tenths occurring only once. The specimen sequenced was PBMCs. The receptors come from a man aged 18 to 29 in good health and CMV-seropositive.

The chain joins TRBV6-4 to TRBJ1-1, with D tentatively TRBD1 (5 bases). V lost 6 bases, J lost 1 base, and 9 bases lay in between. The germline V gene encodes CDR1 MRHNA and CDR2 SNTAGT. This CDR3 contains 13 residues. The CDR3 DNA follows: TGTGCCAGCAGGCTAACAGGGAACACTGAAGCTTTCTTT. Translating gives CASRLTGNTEAFF.

The CDR3 region has the DNA TGCGCCAGCAGCCAAGGAAGGTCGGGGGGCGGTGAAAAACTGTTTTTT. Protein sequence: CASSQGRSGGGEKLFF. V usage is TRBV4-3 and J usage is TRBJ1-4, with D possibly being TRBD1 (6 bases). The CDR3 sequence is 16 residues long. In germline, CDR1 is LGHNA, CDR2 YSLEER. V was pared by 1 base and J by 7 bases, with 16 bases between.

The rearrangement links TRBV6-5 to TRBJ2-1, with D possibly TRBD1 on 6 matching bases. V was trimmed by 2 bases and J by 6 bases, leaving 17 bases between them. The germline CDR1 and CDR2 sequences are MNHEY and SVGAGI. The CDR3 runs 16 residues. Here the CDR3 reads CASSYPRSLRGNEQFF. The CDR3 DNA reads as TGTGCCAGCAGTTACCCCAGGTCCCTCAGGGGCAATGAGCAGTTCTTC.